This TCR beta chain was profiled in a study of human T cells and chemical hapten exposure. Turning to the study itself: Skin of the upper inner arm, approximately 2 cm by approximately 2 cm, received 2% DPC for sensitization.

Using its own MiXCR run on the RACE reads, TCRdb lists one record per CDR3 protein. The repertoire holds approximately 89,000 distinct CDR3 sequences, with less than 8% as singletons. Documented time point: patch test 2, 6 weeks after DPC sensitization. Treatment noted: therapeutic diphenylcyclopropenone sensitization with weekly scalp DPC. The length of the CDR3 is 15 residues. V was clipped by 1 base and J by 4 bases, with 14 bases between them. Germline CDR1 is SGHRS and CDR2 is YFSETQ. This clonotype came up many times. The chain combines TRBV5-1 with TRBJ2-5, with D perhaps matching TRBD1 (6 bases). The specimen was whole blood, collected in connection with sensitization to the hapten diphenylcyclopropenone (DPC). The sequence was obtained from a woman aged 30 to 39 with alopecia areata. Some clones in this sample may be carry-over from other donors' samples. CDR3 bases: TGCGCCAGCAGCTTGTCAGGGGCGGTAGGAGAGACCCAGTACTTC. This gives the protein CASSLSGAVGETQYF.